These T cell receptor beta chains were read from a single sample in a study of T cells in Graves' hyperthyroidism and ophthalmopathy. TCRdb fed the multiplex PCR reads into MiXCR, producing one record per CDR3 protein. The data show 200,000 to 250,000 distinct CDR3 sequences, around 15% seen once. Sequenced sample: blood. The receptors shown here come from a woman under 30 with Graves' ophthalmopathy. CDR3s include the opening cysteine and the closing phenylalanine or tryptophan. The D gene is left open where the match is weak. Some rows have no size entry. The others give once, few or many, or a class for an expanded clone.

cdr3_length: 16; j_call: TRBJ2-5; v_call: TRBV20-1; d_call: TRBD1; clone_size: many; cdr3_aa: CSARGVGTAHEGTQYF; cdr3_nt: TGCAGTGCTAGAGGCGTAGGGACAGCGCATGAAGGGACCCAGTACTTC
cdr3_length: 14; j_call: TRBJ1-2; v_call: TRBV2; d_call: NA; clone_size: many; cdr3_aa: CASSEYEADYGYTF; cdr3_nt: TGTGCCAGCAGTGAATATGAGGCAGACTATGGCTACACCTTC
cdr3_length: 14; j_call: TRBJ2-5; v_call: TRBV7-2; d_call: TRBD2; clone_size: many; cdr3_aa: CASRLAGVGETQYF; cdr3_nt: TGTGCCAGCAGGCTAGCGGGAGTAGGAGAGACCCAGTACTTC
cdr3_length: 14; j_call: TRBJ1-1; v_call: TRBV4-1; d_call: TRBD1; clone_size: NA; cdr3_aa: CASSLQGENTEAFF; cdr3_nt: TGCGCCAGCAGCCTCCAGGGGGAGAACACTGAAGCTTTCTTT
cdr3_length: 14; j_call: TRBJ1-1; v_call: TRBV10-3; d_call: TRBD1; clone_size: many; cdr3_aa: CAIRGGQMNTEAFF; cdr3_nt: TGTGCCATCAGGGGGGGACAGATGAACACTGAAGCTTTCTTT
cdr3_length: 12; j_call: TRBJ2-3; v_call: TRBV20-1; d_call: NA; clone_size: many; cdr3_aa: CSASVSANTQYF; cdr3_nt: TGCAGTGCTAGCGTCAGCGCTAATACGCAGTATTTT
cdr3_length: 15; j_call: TRBJ1-4; v_call: TRBV27; d_call: NA; clone_size: many; cdr3_aa: CASSLRRSQGEKLFF; cdr3_nt: TGTGCCAGCAGTTTGCGTCGTTCCCAGGGGGAAAAACTGTTTTTT
cdr3_length: 16; j_call: TRBJ1-1; v_call: TRBV27; d_call: TRBD1; clone_size: few; cdr3_aa: CANSKTGVLMNTEAFF; cdr3_nt: TGTGCCAACAGTAAGACAGGGGTCCTCATGAACACTGAAGCTTTCTTT
cdr3_length: 15; j_call: TRBJ1-5; v_call: TRBV28; d_call: TRBD1; clone_size: many; cdr3_aa: CASSPIHRGGQPQHF; cdr3_nt: TGTGCCAGCAGTCCGATTCACAGGGGCGGTCAGCCCCAGCATTTT
cdr3_length: 11; j_call: TRBJ2-7; v_call: TRBV7-8; d_call: NA; clone_size: many; cdr3_aa: CASSSIYEQYF; cdr3_nt: TGTGCCAGCAGCTCCATCTACGAGCAGTACTTC
cdr3_length: 14; j_call: TRBJ2-1; v_call: TRBV12-3/TRBV12-4; d_call: NA; clone_size: many; cdr3_aa: CASSLAGIYNEQFF; cdr3_nt: TGTGCCAGCAGTTTAGCGGGCATCTACAATGAGCAGTTCTTC
cdr3_length: 12; j_call: TRBJ2-7; v_call: TRBV30; d_call: NA; clone_size: many; cdr3_aa: CAWSFFSGEQYF; cdr3_nt: TGTGCCTGGAGTTTTTTTTCGGGCGAGCAGTACTTC
cdr3_length: 14; j_call: TRBJ2-3; v_call: TRBV7-6; d_call: TRBD2; clone_size: once; cdr3_aa: CASSPSGSSDTQYF; cdr3_nt: TGTGCCAGCAGCCCTAGCGGGAGCTCAGATACGCAGTATTTT
cdr3_length: 14; j_call: TRBJ2-3; v_call: TRBV28; d_call: NA; clone_size: many; cdr3_aa: CASSERRSTDTQYF; cdr3_nt: TGTGCCAGCAGTGAGCGCCGGAGCACAGATACGCAGTATTTT
cdr3_length: 15; j_call: TRBJ2-1; v_call: TRBV3-1; d_call: TRBD2; clone_size: many; cdr3_aa: CASSQGSSGGNEQFF; cdr3_nt: TGTGCCAGCAGCCAAGGGAGTAGCGGGGGCAATGAGCAGTTCTTC
cdr3_length: 12; j_call: TRBJ2-5; v_call: TRBV27; d_call: NA; clone_size: many; cdr3_aa: CASSLLGETQYF; cdr3_nt: TGTGCCAGCAGTTTATTGGGGGAGACCCAGTACTTC
cdr3_length: 15; j_call: TRBJ2-7; v_call: TRBV7-9; d_call: NA; clone_size: many; cdr3_aa: CASSPPSVGPYEQYF; cdr3_nt: TGTGCCAGCAGCCCCCCCTCTGTCGGGCCCTACGAGCAGTACTTC
cdr3_length: 14; j_call: TRBJ2-5; v_call: TRBV10-3; d_call: TRBD2; clone_size: many; cdr3_aa: CATQASGGGETQYF; cdr3_nt: TGTGCCACCCAGGCTAGCGGGGGGGGCGAGACCCAGTACTTC
cdr3_length: 15; j_call: TRBJ2-1; v_call: TRBV7-8; d_call: TRBD2; clone_size: NA; cdr3_aa: CASSPPSGSYNEQFF; cdr3_nt: TGTGCCAGCAGCCCCCCGAGCGGGAGTTACAATGAGCAGTTCTTC
cdr3_length: 14; j_call: TRBJ2-7; v_call: TRBV28; d_call: NA; clone_size: many; cdr3_aa: CASSQDLGSYEQYF; cdr3_nt: TGCGCCAGCAGCCAAGACTTGGGATCCTACGAGCAGTACTTC
cdr3_length: 13; j_call: TRBJ1-5; v_call: TRBV6-4; d_call: NA; clone_size: many; cdr3_aa: CASSDRDHQPQHF; cdr3_nt: TGTGCCAGCAGTGACAGGGATCATCAGCCCCAGCATTTT
cdr3_length: 16; j_call: TRBJ2-3; v_call: TRBV7-8; d_call: NA; clone_size: NA; cdr3_aa: CASSEGPEELGDTQYF; cdr3_nt: TGTGCCAGCAGCGAAGGACCAGAGGAGCTTGGAGATACGCAGTATTTT
cdr3_length: 13; j_call: TRBJ2-4; v_call: TRBV30; d_call: NA; clone_size: many; cdr3_aa: CAWGGGGENIQYF; cdr3_nt: TGTGCCTGGGGAGGTGGAGGCGAAAACATTCAGTACTTC
cdr3_length: 15; j_call: TRBJ2-1; v_call: TRBV7-9; d_call: NA; clone_size: many; cdr3_aa: CASSLVSLWGNEQFF; cdr3_nt: TGTGCCAGCAGCTTAGTCAGTCTGTGGGGGAATGAGCAGTTCTTC
cdr3_length: 12; j_call: TRBJ1-1; v_call: TRBV20-1; d_call: TRBD1; clone_size: many; cdr3_aa: CSGNRGFTEAFF; cdr3_nt: TGCAGCGGGAACAGGGGGTTTACTGAAGCTTTCTTT
cdr3_length: 13; j_call: TRBJ1-6; v_call: TRBV20-1; d_call: TRBD1; clone_size: many; cdr3_aa: CSARRDRNSPLHF; cdr3_nt: TGCAGTGCTAGACGGGACAGGAATTCACCCCTCCACTTT